The 16 T cell receptor beta chains reported below all come from one sample, sequenced in a study of T cell changes during pregnancy in multiple sclerosis. Only in-frame clones appear in the TCRdb table, and some are missing; sequencing was by immunoSEQ multiplex PCR. The sample records fewer than 100,000 clones, 70% to 90% being singletons. The specimen was peripheral blood, collected before pregnancy. The receptor source for this set is a female donor with multiple sclerosis, enrolled in a pregnancy study.

The V and J genes are TRBV7-2 and TRBJ2-5; D gene uncertain. Germline V gene lookup returns CDR1 SGHTA and CDR2 FQGNSA. This CDR3 has 11 residues. With 4 bases removed from V and 9 bases from J, the gap between germline ends came to 9 bases. The CDR3 coding sequence is TGTGCCAGCAGCTCTCCAGTTGCCCAGTACTTC. Its protein is CASSSPVAQYF.

This clone was recorded only once. The chain employs TRBV7-2 and TRBJ2-7; D may be TRBD1 (6 bases). CDR1 is SGHTA and CDR2 is FQGNSA in the germline V gene. This CDR3 contains 15 residues. V was clipped by 3 bases and J by 6 bases, with 18 bases between them. This CDR3 reads CASSFVGTGYVEQYF. In DNA, the CDR3 is TGTGCCAGCAGCTTTGTGGGAACAGGGTATGTCGAGCAGTACTTC. Complete variable domain (other parts from reference TRBV7-2 and TRBJ2-7): GAGVSQSPSNKVTEKGKDVELRCDPISGHTALYWYRQSLGQGLEFLIYFQGNSAPDKSGLPSDRFSAERTGGSVSTLTIQRTQQEDSAVYLCASSFVGTGYVEQYFGPGTRLTVT.

The rearrangement joins TRBV19 to TRBJ1-1, with D possibly TRBD1 on 6 matching bases. The CDR3 runs 13 residues. Trimming cost V 5 bases and J 11 bases, with 18 bases left between them. CDR1 LNHDA and CDR2 SQIVND come from the germline V gene (reference sequence). CDR3 in amino acids: CASSGRSGHFAFF. CDR3 DNA: TGTGCCAGTAGTGGCCGGTCGGGACACTTTGCTTTCTTT.

V usage is TRBV16 and J usage is TRBJ1-2; TRBD1 is a possible D gene (6 bases). Trimming left V 0 bases short and J 4 bases short, with 12 bases between. This CDR3 comprises 15 residues. Germline V gene lookup returns CDR1 KGHSY and CDR2 FQNENV. CDR3 coding DNA: TGTGCCAGCAGCCAATCCTGGACAGACCTCTATGGCTACACCTTC. This translates into CASSQSWTDLYGYTF.

V usage is TRBV15 and J usage is TRBJ2-7, with a weak D call TRBD2 (6 bases). Per germline, CDR1 LNHNV and CDR2 YYDKDF (reference sequence). Trimming removed 5 bases at V and 0 bases at J, with 14 bases between. CDR3 length: 15 residues. The CDR3 DNA is TGTGCCACCAGCGTGGGGGGTCCATACTCCTACGAGCAGTACTTC. As protein: CATSVGGPYSYEQYF.

The V gene is TRBV11-3, the J gene TRBJ2-3; 8 bases align to TRBD2. V shed 3 bases and J 2 bases; nucleotides not matched to a gene: 7. The CDR3 has 16 amino acids. In germline, CDR1 is SGHNT, CDR2 YENEEA. This CDR3 reads CASSLGRGEFTDTQYF. The CDR3 DNA sequence: TGTGCCAGCAGCTTGGGGCGGGGGGAATTCACAGATACGCAGTATTTT. The complete variable domain, with remaining parts taken from reference TRBV11-3 and TRBJ2-3, reads EAGVVQSPRYKIIEKKQPVAFWCNPISGHNTLYWYLQNLGQGPELLIRYENEEAVDDSQLPKDRFSAERLKGVDSTLKIQPAELGDSAVYLCASSLGRGEFTDTQYFGPGTRLTVL.

The chain is built from TRBV7-9 and TRBJ1-1; no definite D call. Per the germline V gene, CDR1 is SEHNR and CDR2 is FQNEAQ (reference sequence). V was cut by 3 bases and J by 1 base, with 6 bases left in between. CDR3 length: 13 residues. The DNA for the CDR3 is TGTGCCAGCAGCTTTCGCGGGAACACTGAAGCTTTCTTT. Amino acids: CASSFRGNTEAFF.

This chain connects TRBV5-5 to TRBJ2-3, with 10 bases matching TRBD1. Germline V gene data show CDR1 as SGHKS and CDR2 as YYEKEE (reference sequence). V dropped 4 bases and J dropped 3; count of bases not matched to a gene: 8. The CDR3 totals 16 residues. The CDR3 protein is CASSNAPGQGTDTQYF. CDR3 nucleotides: TGTGCCAGCAGCAACGCTCCGGGACAGGGGACAGATACGCAGTATTTT.

This sequence joins TRBV5-1 and TRBJ2-1; weak D call: TRBD2 (6 bases). V was trimmed by 4 bases and J by 0 bases, leaving 11 bases between them. Germline assignment: CDR1 SGHRS and CDR2 YFSETQ. This CDR3 comprises 15 residues. The CDR3 protein is CASSLSGSSYNEQFF. CDR3 coding DNA: TGCGCCAGCAGCCTTAGCGGAAGCTCCTACAATGAGCAGTTCTTC. Full variable domain (remainder filled in from reference TRBV5-1 and TRBJ2-1): KAGVTQTPRYLIKTRGQQVTLSCSPISGHRSVSWYQQTPGQGLQFLFEYFSETQRNKGNFPGRFSGRQFSNSRSEMNVSTLELGDSALYLCASSLSGSSYNEQFFGPGTRLTVL.

This chain uses TRBV6-6 with TRBJ1-2; a weak D match, TRBD1 (5 bases). There are 15 residues in the CDR3. The germline gives CDR1 MNHNY, CDR2 SVGAGI (reference sequence). Trimming removed 2 bases from V and 6 bases from J, with 16 bases in between. As DNA, the CDR3 is TGTGCCAGCAGTTACCCTGGGGCTGCGGCGGATGGCTACACCTTC. As protein: CASSYPGAAADGYTF.

The chain has TRBV5-4 and TRBJ2-5; TRBD1 aligns across 9 bases. The V segment lost 2 bases and the J segment 7 bases; nucleotides outside the gene matches: 15. The CDR3 spans 17 residues. The germline V gene has CDR1 SGHNT and CDR2 YYREEE (reference sequence). CDR3 sequence: CASSLPGQGSNGGTQYF. DNA for the CDR3: TGTGCCAGCAGCTTACCGGGACAGGGATCAAACGGGGGGACCCAGTACTTC.

The chain links TRBV11-3 to TRBJ1-5, with TRBD1 as a possible D gene (6 bases). The CDR3 runs to 15 residues. Germline V gene sequence: CDR1 SGHNT, CDR2 YENEEA. Trimming stripped 1 base from V and 4 bases from J, with 11 bases between. The CDR3 sequence is CASSLVPGTNQPQHF. DNA of the CDR3: TGTGCCAGCAGCTTAGTGCCGGGGACAAATCAGCCCCAGCATTTT.

V usage is TRBV5-1 and J usage is TRBJ1-4; D unclear. Between the trimmed V and J ends, which lost 0 bases and 0 bases, there was a span of 9 bases. The CDR3 is 16 amino acids. The germline V gene encodes CDR1 SGHRS and CDR2 YFSETQ. The CDR3 DNA reads TGCGCCAGCAGCTTGGGCAGTTCCTCAACTAATGAAAAACTGTTTTTT. Translation: CASSLGSSSTNEKLFF.

The chain links TRBV4-3 to TRBJ1-1; D gene unclear. The germline CDR1 and CDR2 sequences are LGHNA and YSLEER. The CDR3 extends over 14 amino acids. With 5 bases removed from V and 0 bases from J, the gap between germline ends came to 10 bases. CDR3 sequence: CASSLEAVNTEAFF. For the CDR3, the DNA is TGCGCCAGCAGCTTGGAGGCGGTGAACACTGAAGCTTTCTTT.

The V gene is TRBV10-2, the J gene TRBJ2-5, with D unclear. Looked up from germline, CDR1 is WSHSY and CDR2 is SAAADI. Trimming took off 8 bases at V and 2 bases at J, with 9 bases between the two ends. The CDR3 has 12 residues. This CDR3 is CASGLAQETQYF. In nucleotides, the CDR3 is TGCGCCAGCGGGCTGGCACAAGAGACCCAGTACTTC.

The V and J genes are TRBV10-3 and TRBJ1-1; D gene unclear. V was clipped by 8 bases and J by 4 bases, with 8 bases between them. Germline CDR1 is ENHRY and CDR2 is SYGVKD. CDR3 length: 11 residues. This CDR3 reads CAIGRATEAFF. CDR3 in DNA: TGTGCCATCGGGAGGGCCACTGAAGCTTTCTTT.